A single sample gave rise to the 3 T cell receptor beta chains below, sequenced in a study of blood T cell repertoires in COVID-19. Sequencing used immunoSEQ multiplex PCR; TCRdb keeps in-frame clones, though not all of them. The sample shows about 250,000 clones, 88% of them seen only once. Material: peripheral blood. These receptors were collected from a woman aged 40 to 50 who had recovered from COVID-19.

The chain recombines TRBV11-2 with TRBJ1-6; 9 bases align to TRBD1. Unmatched junction bases numbered 6, after V lost 6 bases and J lost 6 bases. The CDR3 loop spans 15 amino acids. Germline CDR1 SGHAT, CDR2 FQNNGV. The CDR3 DNA is TGTGCCAGCAGTAACAGGGGGCGGCCTAATTCACCCCTCCACTTT. Translation gives CASSNRGRPNSPLHF.

CDR3 amino acids: CASSLMMSGSDLRYTF. CDR3 DNA: TGTGCCAGCAGCTTAATGATGTCCGGCAGTGATCTGAGGTACACCTTC. The genes are TRBV7-2 and TRBJ1-2; the D is unclear. CDR1 and CDR2 from the germline V gene are SGHTA and FQGNSA. The CDR3 has 16 amino acids. Trimming cost V 2 bases and J 11 bases, with 24 bases left between them.

This chain joins TRBV28 and TRBJ2-7; possibly TRBD2 for D (6 bases). Germline V gene lookup returns CDR1 MDHEN and CDR2 SYDVKM. This CDR3 contains 12 residues. V lost 2 bases to trimming and J lost 9 bases, with 11 bases between them. CDR3 sequence (DNA): TGTGCCAGCAGTTTAACGGGGGTAGGGCAGTACTTC. Translation: CASSLTGVGQYF.